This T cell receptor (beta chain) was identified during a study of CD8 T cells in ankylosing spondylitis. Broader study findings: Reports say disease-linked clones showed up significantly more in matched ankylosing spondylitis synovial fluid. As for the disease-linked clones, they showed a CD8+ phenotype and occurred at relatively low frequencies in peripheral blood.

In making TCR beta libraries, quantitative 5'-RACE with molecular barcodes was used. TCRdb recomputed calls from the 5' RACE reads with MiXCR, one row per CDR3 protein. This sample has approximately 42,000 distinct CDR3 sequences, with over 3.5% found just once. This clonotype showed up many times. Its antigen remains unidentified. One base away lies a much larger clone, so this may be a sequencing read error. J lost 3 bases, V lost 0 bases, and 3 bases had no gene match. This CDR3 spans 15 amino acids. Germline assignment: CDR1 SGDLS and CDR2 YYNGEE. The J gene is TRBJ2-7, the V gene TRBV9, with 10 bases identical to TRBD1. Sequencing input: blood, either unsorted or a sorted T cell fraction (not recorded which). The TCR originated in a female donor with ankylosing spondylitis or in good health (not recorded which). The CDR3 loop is CASSVAGTGVYEQYF. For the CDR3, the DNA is TGTGCCAGCAGCGTAGCCGGGACAGGGGTCTACGAGCAGTACTTC.